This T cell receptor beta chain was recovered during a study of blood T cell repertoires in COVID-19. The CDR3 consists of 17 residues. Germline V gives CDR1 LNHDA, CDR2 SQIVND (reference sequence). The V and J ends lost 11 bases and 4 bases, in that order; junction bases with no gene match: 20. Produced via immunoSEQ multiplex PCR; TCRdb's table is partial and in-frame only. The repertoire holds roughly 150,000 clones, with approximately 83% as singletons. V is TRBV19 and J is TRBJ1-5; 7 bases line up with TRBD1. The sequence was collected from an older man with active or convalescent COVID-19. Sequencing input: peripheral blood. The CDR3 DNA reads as TGTGCCTCTCGGCCAGTACCCGGGACAGTTGTTAATCAGCCCCAGCATTTT. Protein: CASRPVPGTVVNQPQHF.